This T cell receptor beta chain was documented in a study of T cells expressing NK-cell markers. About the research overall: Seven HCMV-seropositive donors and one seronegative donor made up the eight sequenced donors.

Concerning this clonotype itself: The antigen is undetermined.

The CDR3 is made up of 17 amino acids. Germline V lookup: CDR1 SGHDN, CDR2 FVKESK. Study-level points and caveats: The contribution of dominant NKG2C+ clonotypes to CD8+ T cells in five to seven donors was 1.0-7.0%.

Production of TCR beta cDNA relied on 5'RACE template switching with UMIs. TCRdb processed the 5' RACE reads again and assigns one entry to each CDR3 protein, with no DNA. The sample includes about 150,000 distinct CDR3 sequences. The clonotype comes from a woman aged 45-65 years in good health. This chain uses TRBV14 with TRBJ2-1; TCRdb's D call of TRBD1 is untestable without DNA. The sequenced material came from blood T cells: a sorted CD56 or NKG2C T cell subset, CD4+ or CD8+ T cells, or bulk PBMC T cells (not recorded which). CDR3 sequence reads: CASSQDPPIGSNNEQFF.